The 13 T cell receptor beta chains below come from one sample, sequenced in a study of blood T cells in healthy people across ages (dated by TCRdb to the mid-2010s). Receptors were amplified or captured by 5' RACE. The run used an Illumina HiSeq 2500. A second PCR of about 6 to 11 cycles was performed with a sample-barcoded 5' primer and a J-beta primer mix. The public reads were quality trimmed at Q25 with fastp and then assembled into clones with MiXCR by TCRdb, keeping productive beta chains. Merged by CDR3 protein, the rows form single entries marked with the most common genes and DNA. The sample contains about 580,000 distinct CDR3 sequences, 47% of them found a single time. The top ten clonotypes cover roughly 25% of the sample. The specimen sequenced was blood. The receptors shown here come from a man older than 75 in good health.

Note on this clonotype: One end of the junction varies from germline; a read error may be responsible. The chain recombines TRBV5-1 with TRBJ2-1; 9 bases are shared with TRBD1. The length of the CDR3 is 16 residues. Germline-derived CDR1 and CDR2 are SGHRS and YFSETQ. This CDR3 is CTSTLETGGIRHEQFF. CDR3 nucleotides: TGCACCAGCACGTTAGAGACAGGGGGTATTCGTCATGAGCAGTTCTTC.

As to this clonotype: One base away lies a much larger clone, so this may be a sequencing read error. V and J are TRBV6-5 and TRBJ2-3; 7 bases map to TRBD1. The germline CDR1 and CDR2 sequences are MNHEY and SVGAGI. The CDR3 is 17 residues long. The J segment lost 8 bases and the V segment lost 4 bases, leaving 18 bases of the junction unmatched. Here the CDR3 reads CASSSNRGTHGRGTQYF. CDR3 sequence (DNA): TGTGCCAGCAGTTCCAACAGGGGCACCCACGGCCGAGGTACGCAGTATTTT.

This clonotype was counted only a few times. The rearrangement joins TRBV7-2 to TRBJ1-2; D call uncertain. Trimming cost V 5 bases and J 3 bases, with 10 bases left between them. Germline V gene data show CDR1 as SGHTA and CDR2 as FQGNSA. CDR3 length equals 13 residues. The CDR3 protein is CASSTDTYYGYTF. CDR3 in DNA: TGTGCCAGCAGCACCGACACCTACTATGGCTACACCTTC. The full variable domain, with the rest looked up from reference TRBV7-2 and TRBJ1-2, is GAGVSQSPSNKVTEKGKDVELRCDPISGHTALYWYRQSLGQGLEFLIYFQGNSAPDKSGLPSDRFSAERTGGSVSTLTIQRTQQEDSAVYLCASSTDTYYGYTFGSGTRLTVV.

The V call is TRBV11-2, the J call TRBJ2-3, with 9 bases matching TRBD1. The junction had 8 bases not matched to a gene; V was cut back by 5 bases and J by 2 bases. CDR1 and CDR2 from the germline V gene are SGHAT and FQNNGV. The CDR3 totals 16 residues. The CDR3 DNA reads as TGTGCCAGCAGCCCGCCGGGGACAGGGAACACAGATACGCAGTATTTT. It translates to CASSPPGTGNTDTQYF.

The CDR3 loop is CASSPGLAAQETQYF. DNA for the CDR3: TGTGCCAGCAGCCCGGGACTAGCGGCCCAAGAGACCCAGTACTTC. The gene calls are TRBV7-2 and TRBJ2-5; TRBD2 matches 11 bases. Germline V gene lookup returns CDR1 SGHTA and CDR2 FQGNSA. V gave up 5 bases and J gave up 1 base; unmatched junction bases: 3. CDR3 length equals 15 residues.

The V gene is TRBV29-1, the J gene TRBJ1-4; D remains unclear. The V gene lost 7 bases and the J gene lost 8 bases, with 14 bases spanning the gap. CDR1 and CDR2 from the germline V gene are SQVTM and ANQGSEA. The CDR3 consists of 12 residues. Here the CDR3 DNA reads TGCAGCGGGGTAGCAGGACCCGAAAAACTGTTTTTT. Translation gives CSGVAGPEKLFF.

This clonotype has at least ten counts. The J gene is TRBJ2-3, the V gene TRBV6-5; no clear D gene. This CDR3 spans 16 amino acids. CDR1 and CDR2 from the germline V gene are MNHEY and SVGAGI. The V and J ends lost 0 bases and 0 bases respectively, with 10 bases between them. The CDR3: CASSYSVAPSTDTQYF. Written as DNA, the CDR3 is TGTGCCAGCAGTTACTCTGTGGCACCGAGCACAGATACGCAGTATTTT.

The chain has TRBV19 and TRBJ2-5, with D unclear. V lost 5 bases and J lost 4, with 8 bases in between. The CDR3 covers 12 residues. CDR1 is LNHDA, CDR2 SQIVND, per germline (reference sequence). CDR3 sequence reads: CASSASPETQYF. For the CDR3, the DNA is TGTGCCAGTAGTGCCTCTCCAGAGACCCAGTACTTC.

This clonotype was picked up many times. The CDR3 region is CASRKTSGAYNEQFF. CDR3 in DNA: TGTGCCAGCAGAAAAACTAGCGGGGCCTACAATGAGCAGTTCTTC. The chain links TRBV6-6 to TRBJ2-1, with 10 bases matching TRBD2. CDR3 size: 15 residues. The V segment lost 6 bases and the J segment 2 bases; nucleotides outside the gene matches: 4. Germline values: CDR1 MNHNY, CDR2 SVGAGI (reference sequence).

This clonotype occurred once. The germline gene is not matched at one end of the junction; a read error may be the cause. The chain joins TRBV3-1 to TRBJ2-4; D perhaps matches TRBD2 (5 bases). Germline CDR1 and CDR2: LGHDT and YNNKEL (reference sequence). The CDR3 runs 13 residues. CDR3 in amino acids: CTSSQKAGRGGYF. The CDR3 DNA sequence: TGTACCAGCAGCCAAAAAGCAGGCAGAGGAGGGTACTTC.

The chain uses TRBV12-3 or TRBV12-4 and TRBJ1-6; a weak D match, TRBD1 (6 bases). V gave up 3 bases and J gave up 6 bases, with 9 bases separating them. This CDR3 comprises 14 residues. CDR3 protein: CASSFGGANSPLHF. DNA of the CDR3: TGTGCCAGCAGTTTTGGGGGGGCTAATTCACCCCTCCACTTT.

The chain uses TRBV6-5 and TRBJ1-2, with D possibly TRBD1 on 6 matching bases. The V and J ends lost 0 bases and 7 bases respectively, with 12 bases between them. The CDR3 has 14 residues. The V gene's germline CDR1 is MNHEY and CDR2 SVGAGI. This CDR3 reads CASSYSLGAGGYTF. The CDR3 nucleotides read TGTGCCAGCAGTTACTCTTTGGGGGCGGGTGGCTACACCTTC.

The V call is TRBV6-1, the J call TRBJ2-3; no reliable D call. The length of the CDR3 is 12 residues. V was clipped by 7 bases and J by 1 base, with 6 bases between them. Germline CDR1 and CDR2: MNHNS and SASEGT. CDR3 DNA: TGTGCCAGCAAGACCGGCACAGATACGCAGTATTTT. Encoded protein: CASKTGTDTQYF.